This T cell receptor (beta chain) comes out of a study of CD4 T cells in relation to SARS-CoV-2 and coronaviruses. Background on the study: After nine to eleven days of antigen culture, PBMC TCR beta CDR3s were sequenced. Shared crossreactive spike epitopes were mapped to their HLA restriction.

Clones were read by immunoSEQ multiplex PCR, and TCRdb kept only the in-frame ones, dropping some. Of roughly 45,000 clones in the sample, over 70% were seen once. For this clone: Its antigen is not known.

The CDR3 sequence is 13 residues long. V was clipped by 3 bases and J by 3 bases, with 9 bases between them. The germline CDR1 and CDR2 sequences are SNHLY and FYNNEI. This sequence originates from an adult with COVID-19. The sample consisted of naive CD4+ T cells from PBMCs, cultured in vitro. Subset of the sample: naive CD4+ T cells isolated by negative enrichment. V and J are TRBV2 and TRBJ2-7; D unresolved. The CDR3 DNA sequence: TGTGCCAGCAGTGACGGCTTGAACTACGAGCAGTACTTC. Encoded protein: CASSDGLNYEQYF.